This TCR beta chain comes out of a study of T cell clonality in common variable immunodeficiency. General study points: Compared with controls, CVID subjects had fewer shared TCRbeta clones. Patient heterogeneity in the CVID cohort limited correlations between repertoire features and clinical complications. The cause of increased CVID clonality remains unclear without subpopulation sequencing.

CDR1 is SGHRS and CDR2 is YFSETQ in the germline V gene. The CDR3 is 14 residues long. The V gene lost 4 bases and the J gene lost 8 bases, with 16 bases spanning the gap. This clone was recorded at least ten times. The antigen is undetermined. The CDR3 end is not reached by the read, which stops 3 residues before it; the germline J gene fills it in. Blood samples were heparinized, 5 to 8 ml per donor. Generated by immunoSEQ multiplex PCR, the TCRdb table keeps only in-frame clones and is missing some. This repertoire holds some 52,000 clones, and none appear only once. V is TRBV5-1 and J is TRBJ2-1; D remains unclear. The sequence was collected from a person aged 18-70 years in good health. Material for sequencing was peripheral blood mononuclear cells. Incomplete CDR3 DNA: TGCGCCAGCAGCCTAGTTCGTCCCTCGGATGAG. Amino acids: CASSLVRPSDE. The full CDR3 reads CASSLVRPSDEQFF.